Listed below are T cell receptor beta chains from one sample, sequenced in a study of T-cell reconstitution after alpha-beta-depleted transplantation in children. TCRdb re-derived calls from the PCR reads in MiXCR, one entry per CDR3 protein. This sample has approximately 340,000 distinct CDR3 sequences; 10% occur once, and the top ten carry 2% to 3%. Sequences were derived from PBMCs from the stem cell graft donor, sampled from the stem cell graft. Receptors were obtained from a human donor who donated a stem cell graft to a child with acute lymphoblastic leukemia. The CDR3 runs from the conserved cysteine through the conserved F or W. The D gene is left open where the match is weak. Clone size, where shown, is once, few, many, or a class for clones that have expanded.

v_call,j_call,d_call,clone_size,cdr3_nt,cdr3_aa
TRBV7-2,TRBJ2-3,TRBD1,few,TGTGCCAGCAGCTTCGGGACAGCGCAGTATTTT,CASSFGTAQYF
TRBV5-1,TRBJ2-5,TRBD1,NA,TGCGCCAGCAGCTTGGATGGGACAGGGCCCCAAGAGACCCAGTACTTC,CASSLDGTGPQETQYF
TRBV2,TRBJ2-5,NA,NA,TGTGCCAGCCCCGGGAGTATCCCAGAGACCCAGTACTTC,CASPGSIPETQYF
TRBV15,TRBJ2-2,NA,few,TGTGCCACCAGCAGTCCGAACAGGGTTTCGAACACCGGGGAGCTGTTTTTT,CATSSPNRVSNTGELFF
TRBV28,TRBJ1-2,NA,NA,TGTGCCAGTAACAGGGCTTCCTATGGCTACACCTTC,CASNRASYGYTF
TRBV7-9,TRBJ2-1,NA,NA,TGTGCCAGCAGCTTAGGGGGAGAGCCACATGAGCAGTTCTTC,CASSLGGEPHEQFF
TRBV11-1,TRBJ2-5,TRBD2,NA,TGTGCCAGCAGCGATGCTGGCGGGAGTCCCCTAGAGACCCAGTACTTC,CASSDAGGSPLETQYF
TRBV5-6,TRBJ1-3,TRBD1,few,TGTGCCAGCAGCTTGGGACAGGGGAGAAGAAACACCATATATTTT,CASSLGQGRRNTIYF
TRBV10-3,TRBJ1-5,NA,many,TGTGCCATCACCTCTGCCACTGATCAGCCCCAGCATTTT,CAITSATDQPQHF
TRBV5-1,TRBJ2-2,NA,many,TGCGCCAGCAGCCGGACTGAAACCGGGGAGCTGTTTTTT,CASSRTETGELFF
TRBV7-8,TRBJ2-3,TRBD2,once,TGTGCCTGCAGCTTATGGACTAGCGGGAGAACAGATACGCAGTATTTT,CACSLWTSGRTDTQYF
TRBV13,TRBJ1-3,NA,NA,TGTGCCAGCAGCTTAGGAGGGCACGCTGGAAACACCATATATTTT,CASSLGGHAGNTIYF
TRBV7-3,TRBJ2-3,TRBD2,NA,TGTGCCAGCAGCGTGGGACTAGCGGGGGAATATGGCACAGATACGCAGTATTTT,CASSVGLAGEYGTDTQYF
TRBV4-1,TRBJ1-2,NA,few,TGCGCCAGCAGCCTCGAGTCCCACTATGGCTACACCTTC,CASSLESHYGYTF
TRBV5-1,TRBJ2-5,NA,NA,TGCGCCAGCAGCTTGGGGTCCCTTTTCCAAGAGACCCAGTACTTC,CASSLGSLFQETQYF